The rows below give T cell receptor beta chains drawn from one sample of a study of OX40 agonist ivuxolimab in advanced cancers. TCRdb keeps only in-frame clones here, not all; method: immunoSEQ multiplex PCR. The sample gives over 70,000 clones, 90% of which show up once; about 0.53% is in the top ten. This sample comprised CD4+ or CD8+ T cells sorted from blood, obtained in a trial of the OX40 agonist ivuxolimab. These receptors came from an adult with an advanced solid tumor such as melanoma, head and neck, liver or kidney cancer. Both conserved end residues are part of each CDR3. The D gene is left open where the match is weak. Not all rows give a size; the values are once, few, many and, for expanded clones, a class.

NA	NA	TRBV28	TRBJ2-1	TGTGCCAGCGGTGAAGTGGGTGAGCAGTTCTTC	CASGEVGEQFF
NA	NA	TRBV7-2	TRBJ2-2	TGTGCCAGCAGCTTAGTTTGGACGAACACCGGGGAGCTGTTTTTT	CASSLVWTNTGELFF
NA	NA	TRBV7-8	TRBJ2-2	TGTGCCAGCAGCTTAGTGGCCCTTGGCACCGGGGAGCTGTTTTTT	CASSLVALGTGELFF
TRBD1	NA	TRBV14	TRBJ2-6	TGTGCCAGCAGCCAAGGGTGGGACAGGGACTCTGGGGCCAACGTCCTGACTTTC	CASSQGWDRDSGANVLTF
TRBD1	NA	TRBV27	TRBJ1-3	TGTGCCAGCAGTTCGACAGGGGGCTCTGGAAACACCATATATTTT	CASSSTGGSGNTIYF
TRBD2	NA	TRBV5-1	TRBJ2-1	TGCGCCAGCAGCTTGGTTGTAGCGGGCCCCTACAATGAGCAGTTCTTC	CASSLVVAGPYNEQFF
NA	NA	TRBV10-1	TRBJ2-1	TGCGCCAGCAGTGATAGGAGCTCCTACAATGAGCAGTTCTTC	CASSDRSSYNEQFF
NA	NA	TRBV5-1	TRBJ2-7	TGCGCCAGCAGACCCGGGCCTACCTCCTACGAGCAGTACTTC	CASRPGPTSYEQYF
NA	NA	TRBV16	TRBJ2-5	TGTGCCAGCAGCCAATCTTGGGGGGCCGAGGAGACCCAGTACTTC	CASSQSWGAEETQYF
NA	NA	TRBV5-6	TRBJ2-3	TGTGCCAGCAGCCTCCCTAGCACAGATACGCAGTATTTT	CASSLPSTDTQYF
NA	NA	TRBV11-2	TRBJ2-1	TGTGCCAGCAGCTTAGTCAAAAAGTTCTTC	CASSLVKKFF
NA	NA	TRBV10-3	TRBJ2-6	TGTGCCATCAGTGATCAGGTCTCCGGGGCCAACGTCCTGACTTTC	CAISDQVSGANVLTF
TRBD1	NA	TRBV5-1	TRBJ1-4	TGCGCCAGCAGCCCTGACAGGGAGGGTGAAAAACTGTTTTTT	CASSPDREGEKLFF
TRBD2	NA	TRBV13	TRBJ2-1	TGTGCCAGCAGCTACCGGGTCCGCGGGAGGGCCGGATACAATGAGCAGTTCTTC	CASSYRVRGRAGYNEQFF
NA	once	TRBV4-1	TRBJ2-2	TGCGCCAGCAGCCAAGATGCAGGGATCGGGGAGCTGTTTTTT	CASSQDAGIGELFF
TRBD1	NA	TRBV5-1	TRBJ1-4	TGCGCCAGCAGACCTTTTGGACAGGCGGGAAATGAAAAACTGTTTTTT	CASRPFGQAGNEKLFF
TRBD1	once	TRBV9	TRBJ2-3	TGTGCCAGCAGCGCCCGACAGGGAGGCACAGATACGCAGTATTTT	CASSARQGGTDTQYF
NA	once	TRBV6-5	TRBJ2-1	TGTGCCAGCAAACAACCAGGGGGGGTAAGGGAGCAGTTCTTC	CASKQPGGVREQFF
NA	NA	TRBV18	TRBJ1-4	TGTGCCAGCTCACAATTATTCGACAGTAATGAAAAACTGTTTTTT	CASSQLFDSNEKLFF
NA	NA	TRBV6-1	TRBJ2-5	TGTGCCAGCGGGGACGGGCGGACCCAGTACTTC	CASGDGRTQYF
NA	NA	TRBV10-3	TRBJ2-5	TGTGCCATCGGGCGGTCAGACCAAGAGACCCAGTACTTC	CAIGRSDQETQYF
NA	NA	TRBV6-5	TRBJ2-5	TGTGCCAGCAGTTACTCGTGGGGAAGGAGAAAAGAGACCCAGTACTTC	CASSYSWGRRKETQYF
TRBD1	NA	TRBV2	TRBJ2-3	TGTGCCAGCGCCCGGGACAGACGATTCACAGATACGCAGTATTTT	CASARDRRFTDTQYF
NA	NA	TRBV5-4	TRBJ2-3	TGTGCCAGCAGCTTCCCCAGCACAGATACGCAGTATTTT	CASSFPSTDTQYF
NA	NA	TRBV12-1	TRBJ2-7	TGTGCCAGCAGCTTGTTAAACGAGCAGTACTTC	CASSLLNEQYF
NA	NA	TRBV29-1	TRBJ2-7	TGCAGCGCCAGGGACACTAGCTCCTACGAGCAGTACTTC	CSARDTSSYEQYF
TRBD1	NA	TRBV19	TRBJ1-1	TGTGCCAGTAGCGGGACAGTTAGTGAAGCTTTCTTT	CASSGTVSEAFF
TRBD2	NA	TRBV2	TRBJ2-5	TGTGCCAGCAGTGATCCACTAGCGGGGGAGACCCAGTACTTC	CASSDPLAGETQYF
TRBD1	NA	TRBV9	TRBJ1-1	TGTGCCAGCAGCCCTTACCGGGACAGAGAAGCTTTCTTT	CASSPYRDREAFF
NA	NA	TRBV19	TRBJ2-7	TGTGCCAGTAGTATAGATATCCGGGCAGCGTATTCCTACGAGCAGTACTTC	CASSIDIRAAYSYEQYF